This TCR beta chain is drawn from a study of blood T cell repertoires in COVID-19. For the study at large: From the United States, Italy and Spain came samples of acute and convalescent COVID-19. T cells, B-cell-depleted T cells, or PBMCs provided the cDNA or gDNA that served as material.

Losses at the gene ends were 3 bases for V and 3 bases for J; bases not matched to a gene: 4. CDR1 is LNHDA and CDR2 is SQIVND in the germline V gene (reference sequence). This CDR3 is 15 amino acids long. This clone was seen a handful of times. Authors' data handling: Nucleated cell number was recorded as an estimate derived from reference gene primer amplification. Some clones are missing from TCRdb's copy, which holds only in-frame ones; the method was immunoSEQ multiplex PCR. V and J calls plus clone size are reproduced from that table; the DNA served to infer D and trimming. Of 53,000 or so clones listed, approximately 84% were seen once; the top ten hold around 14%.

The receptor was isolated from a human donor in a cohort sampled during active COVID-19. The V call is TRBV19, the J call TRBJ2-3; TRBD1 aligns across 9 bases. The sample taken for sequencing was peripheral blood. CDR3 DNA: TGTGCCAGTAGTATTACAGGGGGCGAGACAGATACGCAGTATTTT. This sequence encodes CASSITGGETDTQYF.